This record covers a single TCR beta chain. These data originate in a study of tumor and adjacent non-tumor tissue in lung cancer. Study information: The cohort had 12 adenocarcinoma, a couple of squamous cell and 1 small cell patients.

No cell sorting was done before RNA was extracted from the tissue. The CDR3 covers 14 residues. Germline loops: CDR1 SGHNT, CDR2 YYREEE (reference sequence). Trimming took off 5 bases at V and 3 bases at J, with 14 bases between the two ends. TCRbeta libraries were built with three rounds of nested PCR, modified from ARM-PCR. One entry per CDR3 protein, called by TCRdb with MiXCR from the multiplex PCR reads. The sample records about 76,000 distinct CDR3 sequences, around 65% being singletons. The V and J genes are TRBV5-4 and TRBJ2-5; a weak D match, TRBD2 (6 bases). Sample: lung tumor tissue. This sequence originates from a woman in her sixties or seventies with non-small cell lung cancer. The CDR3, as DNA: TGTGCCAGCAGATCCAATACGGGAGAAGAGACCCAGTACTTC. This translates into CASRSNTGEETQYF.